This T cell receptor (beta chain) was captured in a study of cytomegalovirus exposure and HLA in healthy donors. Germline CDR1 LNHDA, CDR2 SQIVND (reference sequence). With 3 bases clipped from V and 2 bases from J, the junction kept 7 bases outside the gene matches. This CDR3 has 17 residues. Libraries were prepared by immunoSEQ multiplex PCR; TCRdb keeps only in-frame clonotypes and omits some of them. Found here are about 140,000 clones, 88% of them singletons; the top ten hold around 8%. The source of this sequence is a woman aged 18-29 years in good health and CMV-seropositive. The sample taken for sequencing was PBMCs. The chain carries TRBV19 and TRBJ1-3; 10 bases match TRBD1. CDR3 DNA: TGTGCCAGTAGTATTCGTTGGGACAGGGGCGCTGGAAACACCATATATTTT. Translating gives CASSIRWDRGAGNTIYF.